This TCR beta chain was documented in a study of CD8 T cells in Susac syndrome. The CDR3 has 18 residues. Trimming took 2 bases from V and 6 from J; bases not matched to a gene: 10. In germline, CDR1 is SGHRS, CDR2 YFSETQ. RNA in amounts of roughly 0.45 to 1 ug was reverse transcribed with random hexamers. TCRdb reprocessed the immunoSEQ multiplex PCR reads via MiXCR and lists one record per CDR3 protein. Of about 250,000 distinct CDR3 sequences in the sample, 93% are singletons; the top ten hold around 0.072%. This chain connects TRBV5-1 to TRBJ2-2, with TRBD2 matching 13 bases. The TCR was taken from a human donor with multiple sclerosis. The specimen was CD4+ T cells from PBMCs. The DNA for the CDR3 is TGCGCCAGCAGCTTCGGGACTAGCGGGATACCCGGGGCCGGGGAGCTGTTTTTT. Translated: CASSFGTSGIPGAGELFF.